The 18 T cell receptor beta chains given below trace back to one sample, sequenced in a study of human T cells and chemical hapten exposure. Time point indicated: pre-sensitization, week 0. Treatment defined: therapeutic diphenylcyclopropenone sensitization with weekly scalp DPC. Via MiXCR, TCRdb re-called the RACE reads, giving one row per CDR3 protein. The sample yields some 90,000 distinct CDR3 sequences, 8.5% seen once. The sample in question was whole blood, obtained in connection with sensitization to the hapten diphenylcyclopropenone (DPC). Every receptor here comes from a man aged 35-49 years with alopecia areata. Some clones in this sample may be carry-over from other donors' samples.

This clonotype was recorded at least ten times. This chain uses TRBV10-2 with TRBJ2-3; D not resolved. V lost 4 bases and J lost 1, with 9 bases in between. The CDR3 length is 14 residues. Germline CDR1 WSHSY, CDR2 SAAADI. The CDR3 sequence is CASSVGVGTDTQYF. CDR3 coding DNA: TGCGCCAGCAGTGTTGGGGTTGGCACAGATACGCAGTATTTT.

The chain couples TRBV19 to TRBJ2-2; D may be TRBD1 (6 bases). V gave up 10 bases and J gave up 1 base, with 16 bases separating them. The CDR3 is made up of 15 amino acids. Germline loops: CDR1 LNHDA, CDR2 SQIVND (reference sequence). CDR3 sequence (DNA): TGTGCCACCCGGTCCTGGACAGAGAACACCGGGGAGCTGTTTTTT. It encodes CATRSWTENTGELFF.

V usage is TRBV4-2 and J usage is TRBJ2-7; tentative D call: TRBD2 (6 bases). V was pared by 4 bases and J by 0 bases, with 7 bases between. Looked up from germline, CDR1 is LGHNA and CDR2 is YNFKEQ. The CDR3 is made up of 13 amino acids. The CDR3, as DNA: TGTGCCAGCAGCCGGGACTCCTCCTACGAGCAGTACTTC. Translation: CASSRDSSYEQYF.

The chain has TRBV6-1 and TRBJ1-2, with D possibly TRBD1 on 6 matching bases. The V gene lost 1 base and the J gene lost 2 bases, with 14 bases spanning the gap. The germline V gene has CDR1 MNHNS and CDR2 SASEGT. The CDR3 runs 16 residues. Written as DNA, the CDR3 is TGTGCCAGCAGTGAAGGTAGCTTAGGACAGAACTATGGCTACACCTTC. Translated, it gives CASSEGSLGQNYGYTF.

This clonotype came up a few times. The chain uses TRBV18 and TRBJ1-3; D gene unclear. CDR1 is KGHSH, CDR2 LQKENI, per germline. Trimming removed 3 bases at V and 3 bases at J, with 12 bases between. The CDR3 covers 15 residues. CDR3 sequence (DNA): TGTGCCAGCTCACCCCAAGATGTCGGTGGAAACACCATATATTTT. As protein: CASSPQDVGGNTIYF.

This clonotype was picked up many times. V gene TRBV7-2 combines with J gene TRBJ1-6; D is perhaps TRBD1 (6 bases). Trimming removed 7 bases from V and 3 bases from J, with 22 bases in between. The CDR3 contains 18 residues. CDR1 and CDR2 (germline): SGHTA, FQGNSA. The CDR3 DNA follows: TGTGCCAGCACCATCCAAGGGGGGAGGGGGGTCTATAATTCACCCCTCCACTTT. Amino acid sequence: CASTIQGGRGVYNSPLHF.

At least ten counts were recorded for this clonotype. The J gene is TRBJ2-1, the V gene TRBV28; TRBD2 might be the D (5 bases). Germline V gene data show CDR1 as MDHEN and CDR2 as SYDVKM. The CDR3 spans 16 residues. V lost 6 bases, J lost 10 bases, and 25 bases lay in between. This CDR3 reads CASRPLVLLEVDEQFF. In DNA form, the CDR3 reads TGTGCCAGCAGGCCACTAGTTCTCCTTGAAGTCGACGAGCAGTTCTTC.

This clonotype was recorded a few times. The CDR3 spells CASSYPSLQETQYF. DNA for the CDR3: TGTGCCAGCAGCTACCCTAGCCTCCAAGAGACCCAGTACTTC. This chain connects TRBV5-6 to TRBJ2-5; D is perhaps TRBD2 (5 bases). The CDR3 runs 14 residues. V was clipped by 3 bases and J by 1 base, with 10 bases between them. CDR1 is SGHDT, CDR2 YYEEEE, per germline.

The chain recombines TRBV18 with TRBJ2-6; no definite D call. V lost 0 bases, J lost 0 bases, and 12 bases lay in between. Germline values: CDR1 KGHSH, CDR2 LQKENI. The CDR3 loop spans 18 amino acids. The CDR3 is CASSPPPLGSSGANVLTF. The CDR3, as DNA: TGTGCCAGCTCACCACCTCCTCTCGGGTCCTCTGGGGCCAACGTCCTGACTTTC. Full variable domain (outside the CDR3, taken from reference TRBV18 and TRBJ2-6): NAGVMQNPRHLVRRRGQEARLRCSPMKGHSHVYWYRQLPEEGLKFMVYLQKENIIDESGMPKERFSAEFPKEGPSILRIQQVVRGDSAAYFCASSPPPLGSSGANVLTFGAGSRLTVL.

In DNA, the CDR3 is TGTGCCATCAGGGACTCTGGGAGCAATCAGCCCCAGCATTTT. It is translated as CAIRDSGSNQPQHF. The J gene is TRBJ1-5, the V gene TRBV10-3; D is ambiguous. Germline values: CDR1 ENHRY, CDR2 SYGVKD. V was cut by 6 bases and J by 1 base, with 10 bases left in between. The CDR3 totals 14 residues.

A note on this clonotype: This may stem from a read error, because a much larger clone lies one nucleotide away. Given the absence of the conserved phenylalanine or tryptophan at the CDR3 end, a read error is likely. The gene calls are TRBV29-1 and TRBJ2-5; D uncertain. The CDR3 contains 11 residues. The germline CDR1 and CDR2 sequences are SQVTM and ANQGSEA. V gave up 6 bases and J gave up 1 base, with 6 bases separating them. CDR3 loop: CSVRGQETQYS. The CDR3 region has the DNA TGCAGCGTCAGAGGCCAAGAGACCCAGTACTCC.

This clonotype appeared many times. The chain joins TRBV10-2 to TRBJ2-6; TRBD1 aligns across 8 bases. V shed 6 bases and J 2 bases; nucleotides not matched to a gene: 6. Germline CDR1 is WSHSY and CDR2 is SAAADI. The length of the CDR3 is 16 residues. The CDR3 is CASSRGRGPGANVLTF. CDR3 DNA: TGCGCCAGCAGCCGGGGCAGGGGGCCTGGGGCCAACGTCCTGACTTTC.

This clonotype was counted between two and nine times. The CDR3 DNA is TGTGCCAGCAGCAAACAGAATACGCAGTATTTT. This gives the protein CASSKQNTQYF. The chain combines TRBV11-1 with TRBJ2-3; no reliable D call. This CDR3 is built from 11 residues. The germline V gene has CDR1 SGHAT and CDR2 FQDESV (reference sequence). Trimming took 5 bases from V and 7 from J, leaving 7 bases between them.

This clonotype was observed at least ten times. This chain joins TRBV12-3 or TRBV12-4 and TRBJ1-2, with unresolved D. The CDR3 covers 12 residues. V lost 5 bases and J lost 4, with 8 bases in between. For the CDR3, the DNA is TGTGCCAGCAGTCGAGGGATCTATGGCTACACCTTC. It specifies CASSRGIYGYTF.

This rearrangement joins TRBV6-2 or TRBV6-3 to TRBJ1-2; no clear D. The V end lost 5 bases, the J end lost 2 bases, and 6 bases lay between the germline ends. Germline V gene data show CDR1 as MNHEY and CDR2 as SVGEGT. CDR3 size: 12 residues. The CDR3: CASSPMNYGYTF. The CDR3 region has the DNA TGTGCCAGCAGTCCGATGAACTATGGCTACACCTTC.

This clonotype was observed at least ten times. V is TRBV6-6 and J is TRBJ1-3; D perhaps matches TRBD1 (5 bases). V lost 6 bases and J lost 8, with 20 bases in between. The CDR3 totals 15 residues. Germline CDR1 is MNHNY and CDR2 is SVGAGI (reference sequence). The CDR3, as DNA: TGTGCCAGCAGCCCTCTCCAGGGAACTAAAGACACCATATATTTT. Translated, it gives CASSPLQGTKDTIYF.

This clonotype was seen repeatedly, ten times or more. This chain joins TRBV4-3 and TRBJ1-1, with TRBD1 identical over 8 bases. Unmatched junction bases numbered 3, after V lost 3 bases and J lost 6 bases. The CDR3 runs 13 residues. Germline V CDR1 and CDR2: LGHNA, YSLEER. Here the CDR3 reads CASSQIQGAEAFF. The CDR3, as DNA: TGCGCCAGCAGCCAGATACAGGGGGCTGAAGCTTTCTTT.

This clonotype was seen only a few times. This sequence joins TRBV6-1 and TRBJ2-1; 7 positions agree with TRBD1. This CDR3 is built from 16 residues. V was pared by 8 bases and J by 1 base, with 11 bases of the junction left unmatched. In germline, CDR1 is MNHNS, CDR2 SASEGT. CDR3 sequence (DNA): TGTGCCAGCTTGTCGGTCCCGGGACAGTCCTACAATGAGCAGTTCTTC. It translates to CASLSVPGQSYNEQFF.